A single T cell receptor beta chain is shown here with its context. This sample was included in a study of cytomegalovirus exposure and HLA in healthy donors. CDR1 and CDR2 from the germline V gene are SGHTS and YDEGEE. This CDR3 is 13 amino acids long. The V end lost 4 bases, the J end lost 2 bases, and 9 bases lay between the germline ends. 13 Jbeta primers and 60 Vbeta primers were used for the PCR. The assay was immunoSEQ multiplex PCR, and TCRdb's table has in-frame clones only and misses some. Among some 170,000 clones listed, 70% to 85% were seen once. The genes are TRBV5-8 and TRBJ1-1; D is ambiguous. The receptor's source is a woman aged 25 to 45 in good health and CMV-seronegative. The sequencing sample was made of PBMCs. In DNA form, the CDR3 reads TGTGCCAGCAGCCCGGGAGCAAACACTGAAGCTTTCTTT. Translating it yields CASSPGANTEAFF.